This paragraph covers one T cell receptor (beta chain) sequence. This CDR3 spans 14 amino acids. Germline assignment: CDR1 SGHNT and CDR2 YYREEE (reference sequence). Unmatched junction bases numbered 9, after V lost 4 bases and J lost 8 bases. This specimen comes from a study of blood T cell repertoires in COVID-19. The overall study: Sites across the United States, Italy and Spain contributed samples from acute and convalescent COVID-19. The cDNA or gDNA used as material had been derived from T cells, B-cell-depleted T cells, or PBMCs.

Per the authors' pipeline: Amplification of reference gene primers provided the estimated nucleated cell counts. TCRdb keeps only in-frame clones here, not all; method: immunoSEQ multiplex PCR. V and J calls and clone size are those listed in that table; D and trimming were worked out from the DNA. The sample carries about 120,000 clones, about 89% recorded once. This sequence joins TRBV5-4 and TRBJ2-1; the match to TRBD2 covers 7 bases. Sequenced sample: peripheral blood. The clonotype was recovered from a human donor with acute or convalescent COVID-19. The donor label of this sample is uncertain. The DNA for the CDR3 is TGTGCCAGCAGCCCGTGGACTAGAAAAGATGAGCAGTTCTTC. Residues: CASSPWTRKDEQFF.